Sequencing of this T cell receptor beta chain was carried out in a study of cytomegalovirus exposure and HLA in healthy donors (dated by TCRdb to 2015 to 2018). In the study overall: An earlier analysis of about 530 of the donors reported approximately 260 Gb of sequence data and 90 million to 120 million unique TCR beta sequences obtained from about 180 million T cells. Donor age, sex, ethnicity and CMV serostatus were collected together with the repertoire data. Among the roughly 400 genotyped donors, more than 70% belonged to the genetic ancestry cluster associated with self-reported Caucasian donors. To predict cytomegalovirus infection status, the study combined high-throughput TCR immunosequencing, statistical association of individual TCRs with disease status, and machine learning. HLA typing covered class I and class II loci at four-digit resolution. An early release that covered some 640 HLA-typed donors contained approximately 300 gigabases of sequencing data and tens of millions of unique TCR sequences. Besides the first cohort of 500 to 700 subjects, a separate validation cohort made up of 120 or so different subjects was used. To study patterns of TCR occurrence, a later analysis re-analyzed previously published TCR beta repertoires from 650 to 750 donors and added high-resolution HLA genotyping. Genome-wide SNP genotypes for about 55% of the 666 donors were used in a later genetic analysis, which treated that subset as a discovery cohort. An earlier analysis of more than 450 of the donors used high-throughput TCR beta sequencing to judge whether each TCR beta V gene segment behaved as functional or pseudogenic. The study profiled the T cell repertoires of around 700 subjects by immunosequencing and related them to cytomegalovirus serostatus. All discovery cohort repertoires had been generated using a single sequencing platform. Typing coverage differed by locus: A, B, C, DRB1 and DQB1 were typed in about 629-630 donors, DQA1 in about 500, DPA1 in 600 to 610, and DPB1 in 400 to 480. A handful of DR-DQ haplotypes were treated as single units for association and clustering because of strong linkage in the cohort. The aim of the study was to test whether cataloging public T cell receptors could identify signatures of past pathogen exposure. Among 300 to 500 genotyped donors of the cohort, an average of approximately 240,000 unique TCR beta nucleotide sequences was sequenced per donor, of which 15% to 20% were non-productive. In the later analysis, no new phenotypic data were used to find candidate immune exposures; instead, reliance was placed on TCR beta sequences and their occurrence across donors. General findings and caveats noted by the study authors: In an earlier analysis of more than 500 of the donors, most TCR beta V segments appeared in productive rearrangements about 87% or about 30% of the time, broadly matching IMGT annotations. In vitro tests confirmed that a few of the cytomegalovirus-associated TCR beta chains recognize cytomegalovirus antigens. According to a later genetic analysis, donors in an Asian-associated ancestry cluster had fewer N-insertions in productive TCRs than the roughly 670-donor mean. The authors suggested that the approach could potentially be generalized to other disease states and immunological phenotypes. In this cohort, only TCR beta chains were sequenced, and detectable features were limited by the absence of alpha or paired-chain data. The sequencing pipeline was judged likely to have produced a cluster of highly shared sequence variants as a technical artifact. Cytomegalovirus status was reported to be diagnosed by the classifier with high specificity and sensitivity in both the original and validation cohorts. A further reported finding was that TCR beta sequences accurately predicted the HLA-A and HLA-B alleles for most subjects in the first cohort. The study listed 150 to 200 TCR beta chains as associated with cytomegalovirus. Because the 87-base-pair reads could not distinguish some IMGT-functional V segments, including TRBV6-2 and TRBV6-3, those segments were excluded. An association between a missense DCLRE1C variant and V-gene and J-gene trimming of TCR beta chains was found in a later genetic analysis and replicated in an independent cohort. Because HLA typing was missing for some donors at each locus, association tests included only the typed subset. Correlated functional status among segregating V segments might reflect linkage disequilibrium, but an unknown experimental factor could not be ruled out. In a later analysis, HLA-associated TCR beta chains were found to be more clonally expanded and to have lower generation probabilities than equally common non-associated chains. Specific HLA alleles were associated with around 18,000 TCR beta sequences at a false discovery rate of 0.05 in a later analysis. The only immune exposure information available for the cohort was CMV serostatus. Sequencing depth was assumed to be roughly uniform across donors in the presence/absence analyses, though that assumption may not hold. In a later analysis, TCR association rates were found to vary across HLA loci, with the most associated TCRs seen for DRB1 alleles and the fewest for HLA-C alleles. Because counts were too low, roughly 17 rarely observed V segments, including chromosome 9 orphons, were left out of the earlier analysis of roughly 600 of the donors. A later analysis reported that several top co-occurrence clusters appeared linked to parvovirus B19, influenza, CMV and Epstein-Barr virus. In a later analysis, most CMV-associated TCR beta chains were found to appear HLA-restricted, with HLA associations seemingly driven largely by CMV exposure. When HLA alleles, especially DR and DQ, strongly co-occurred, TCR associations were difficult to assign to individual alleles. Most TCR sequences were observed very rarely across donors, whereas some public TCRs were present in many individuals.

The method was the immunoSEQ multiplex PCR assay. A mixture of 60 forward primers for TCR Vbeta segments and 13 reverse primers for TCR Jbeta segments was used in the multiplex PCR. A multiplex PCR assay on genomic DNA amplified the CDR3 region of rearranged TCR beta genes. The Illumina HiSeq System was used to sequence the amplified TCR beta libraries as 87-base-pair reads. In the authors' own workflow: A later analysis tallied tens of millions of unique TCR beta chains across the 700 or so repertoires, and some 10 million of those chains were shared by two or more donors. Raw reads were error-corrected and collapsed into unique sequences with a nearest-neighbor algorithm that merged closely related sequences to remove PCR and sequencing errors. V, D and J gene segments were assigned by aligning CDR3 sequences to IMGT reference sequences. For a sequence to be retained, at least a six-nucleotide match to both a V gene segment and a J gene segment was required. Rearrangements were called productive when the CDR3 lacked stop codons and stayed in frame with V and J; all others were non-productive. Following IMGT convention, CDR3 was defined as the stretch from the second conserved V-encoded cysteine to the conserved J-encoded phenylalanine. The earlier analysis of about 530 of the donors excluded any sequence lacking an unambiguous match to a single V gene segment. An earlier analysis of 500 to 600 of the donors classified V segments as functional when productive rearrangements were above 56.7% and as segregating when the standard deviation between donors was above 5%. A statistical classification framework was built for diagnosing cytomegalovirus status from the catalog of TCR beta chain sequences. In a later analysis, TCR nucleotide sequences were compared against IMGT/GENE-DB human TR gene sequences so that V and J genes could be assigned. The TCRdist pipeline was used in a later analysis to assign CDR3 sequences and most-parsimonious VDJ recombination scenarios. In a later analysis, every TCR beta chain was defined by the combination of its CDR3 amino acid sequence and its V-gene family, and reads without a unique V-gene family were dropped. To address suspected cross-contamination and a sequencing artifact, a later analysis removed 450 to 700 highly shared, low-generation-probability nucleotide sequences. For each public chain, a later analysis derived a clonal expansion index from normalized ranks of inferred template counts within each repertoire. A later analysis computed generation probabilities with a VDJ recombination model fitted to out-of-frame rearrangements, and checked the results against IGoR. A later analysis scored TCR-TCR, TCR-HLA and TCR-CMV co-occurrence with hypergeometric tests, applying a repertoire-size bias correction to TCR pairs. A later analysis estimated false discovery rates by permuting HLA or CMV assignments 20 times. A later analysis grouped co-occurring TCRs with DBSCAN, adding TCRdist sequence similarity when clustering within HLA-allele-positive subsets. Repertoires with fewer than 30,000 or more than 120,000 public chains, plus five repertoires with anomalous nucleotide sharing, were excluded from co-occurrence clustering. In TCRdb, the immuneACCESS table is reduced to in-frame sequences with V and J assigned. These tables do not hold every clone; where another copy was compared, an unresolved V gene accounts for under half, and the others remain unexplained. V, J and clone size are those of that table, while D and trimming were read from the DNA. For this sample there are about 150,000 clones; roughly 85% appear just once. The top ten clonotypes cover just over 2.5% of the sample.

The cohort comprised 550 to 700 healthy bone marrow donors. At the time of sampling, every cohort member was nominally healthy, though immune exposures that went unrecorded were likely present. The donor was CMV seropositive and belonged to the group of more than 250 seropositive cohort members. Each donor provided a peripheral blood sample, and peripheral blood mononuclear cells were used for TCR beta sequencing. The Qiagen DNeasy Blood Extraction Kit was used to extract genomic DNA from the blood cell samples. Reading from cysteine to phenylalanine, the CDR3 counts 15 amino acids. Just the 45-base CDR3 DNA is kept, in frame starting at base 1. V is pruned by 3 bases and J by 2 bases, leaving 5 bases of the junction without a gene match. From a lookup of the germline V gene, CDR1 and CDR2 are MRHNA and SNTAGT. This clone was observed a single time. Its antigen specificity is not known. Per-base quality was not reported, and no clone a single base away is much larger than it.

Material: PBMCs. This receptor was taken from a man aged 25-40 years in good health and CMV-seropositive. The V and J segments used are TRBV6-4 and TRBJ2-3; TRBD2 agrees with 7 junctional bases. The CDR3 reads CASSEEAGNTDTQYF. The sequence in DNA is TGTGCCAGCAGTGAGGAAGCGGGAAACACAGATACGCAGTATTTT.